This entry lists 18 T cell receptor beta chains sequenced from one sample in a study of OX40 agonist ivuxolimab in advanced cancers. The method was immunoSEQ multiplex PCR; TCRdb's version includes in-frame clones alone and lacks a portion of them. The sample has roughly 83,000 clones, about 90% seen once; the top ten hold more than 7%. Source: CD4+ or CD8+ T cells sorted from blood, taken in a trial of the OX40 agonist ivuxolimab. Receptors originate from an adult with an advanced solid tumor such as melanoma, head and neck, liver or kidney cancer.

The chain is built from TRBV15 and TRBJ1-1; no clear D. The germline CDR1 and CDR2 sequences are LNHNV and YYDKDF (reference sequence). Trimming removed 5 bases at V and 3 bases at J, with 10 bases between. The CDR3 totals 13 residues. CDR3 sequence (DNA): TGTGCCACCAGCTTCGACACCTACACTGAAGCTTTCTTT. Encoded protein: CATSFDTYTEAFF. Supplemented by reference TRBV15 and TRBJ1-1, the full variable domain reads DAMVIQNPRYQVTQFGKPVTLSCSQTLNHNVMYWYQQKSSQAPKLLFHYYDKDFNNEADTPDNFQSRRPNTSFCFLDIRSPGLGDTAMYLCATSFDTYTEAFFGQGTRLTVV.

The chain is built from TRBV7-8 and TRBJ1-5; TRBD1 aligns across 7 bases. The junction had 3 bases not matched to a gene; V was cut back by 1 base and J by 6 bases. The CDR3 consists of 14 residues. Germline-derived CDR1 and CDR2 are SGHVS and FQNEAQ. For the CDR3, the DNA is TGTGCCAGCAGCTTAGGACAGGGAGTTCAGCCCCAGCATTTT. Protein sequence: CASSLGQGVQPQHF.

V and J are TRBV28 and TRBJ2-1; 8 nucleotides line up with TRBD2. The germline V gene encodes CDR1 MDHEN and CDR2 SYDVKM. V lost 5 bases, J lost 8 bases, and 11 bases stayed unmatched. The CDR3 contains 15 residues. CDR3 loop: CASSIGLALSHEQFF. In DNA form, the CDR3 reads TGTGCCAGCAGTATAGGACTAGCTCTCTCCCATGAGCAGTTCTTC.

This chain connects TRBV12-5 to TRBJ1-5, with D perhaps TRBD1 (5 bases). Germline V gives CDR1 LGHNT, CDR2 FRNRAP. Deletions cut 6 bases from V and 2 bases from J, with 5 bases between. The CDR3 contains 12 residues. In DNA form, the CDR3 reads TGTGCTAGTGGACAGGGCAATCAGCCCCAGCATTTT. This encodes CASGQGNQPQHF. Full variable domain (missing parts from reference TRBV12-5 and TRBJ1-5): DARVTQTPRHKVTEMGQEVTMRCQPILGHNTVFWYRQTMMQGLELLAYFRNRAPLDDSGMPKDRFSAEMPDATLATLKIQPSEPRDSAVYFCASGQGNQPQHFGDGTRLSIL.

V and J are TRBV30 and TRBJ1-4; no clear D gene. This CDR3 spans 16 amino acids. Germline CDR1 reads GTSNPN; CDR2 reads SVGIG (reference sequence). V shed 3 bases and J shed 6 bases, with 20 bases lying between them. Written as DNA, the CDR3 is TGTGCCTGGAGCGACACCAAAGTTGAGGAAGATGAAAAACTGTTTTTT. Its translation: CAWSDTKVEEDEKLFF.

The chain links TRBV5-6 to TRBJ1-5; unclear D gene. V was pared by 1 base and J by 2 bases, with 19 bases between. Germline CDR1 SGHDT, CDR2 YYEEEE. The CDR3 has 18 residues. The CDR3 reads CASSLSPALPYGNQPQHF. In nucleotides, the CDR3 is TGTGCCAGCAGCTTGAGCCCAGCTCTCCCATATGGCAATCAGCCCCAGCATTTT. Combining the CDR3 with reference TRBV5-6 and TRBJ1-5 gives the whole variable domain DAGVTQSPTHLIKTRGQQVTLRCSPKSGHDTVSWYQQALGQGPQFIFQYYEEEERQRGNFPDRFSGHQFPNYSSELNVNALLLGDSALYLCASSLSPALPYGNQPQHFGDGTRLSIL.

The chain recombines TRBV30 with TRBJ1-1, with a weak D call TRBD1 (5 bases). This CDR3 region has 17 residues. V was pared by 0 bases and J by 2 bases, with 19 bases between. In germline, CDR1 is GTSNPN, CDR2 SVGIG (reference sequence). In DNA, the CDR3 is TGTGCCTGGAGTGTACTAGGCCGGGGCGCGGTAAACACTGAAGCTTTCTTT. Its translation is CAWSVLGRGAVNTEAFF.

The chain has TRBV23-1 and TRBJ2-5; D gene ambiguous. TRBV23-1 is flagged as an ORF with uncertain function. This CDR3 has 10 amino acids. V was cut by 3 bases and J by 5 bases, with 1 base left in between. In DNA form, the CDR3 reads TGCGCCAGCAGTCAGGAGACCCAGTACTTC. It codes for CASSQETQYF.

The J gene is TRBJ2-1, the V gene TRBV27; 9 bases are a match to TRBD2. After removal of 3 bases from V and 0 bases from J, the junction contained 3 bases not matched to a gene. From germline, CDR1 is MNHEY and CDR2 SMNVEV (reference sequence). This CDR3 comprises 16 residues. Here the CDR3 DNA reads TGTGCCAGCAGTTTGGGCGGGGGGGCCTCCTACAATGAGCAGTTCTTC. Its protein is CASSLGGGASYNEQFF.

V and J are TRBV7-3 and TRBJ2-4, with a weak D call TRBD2 (6 bases). Per germline, CDR1 SGHTA and CDR2 FQGTGA. The V gene lost 4 bases and the J gene lost 8 bases, with 18 bases spanning the gap. CDR3 length equals 15 residues. CDR3 sequence (DNA): TGTGCCAGCAGCTACCTTGGCAAGCCGGGAGACATTCAGTACTTC. It encodes CASSYLGKPGDIQYF.

This chain uses TRBV4-3 with TRBJ1-2, with D hard to call. There are 17 residues in the CDR3. The germline V gene has CDR1 LGHNA and CDR2 YSLEER. The V end was cut by 0 bases, the J end by 4 bases, with 18 bases between. The CDR3 nucleotides read TGCGCCAGCAGCCAAGAATTGAGGTTGCCCGAGGTCTATGGCTACACCTTC. The encoded protein is CASSQELRLPEVYGYTF.

V gene TRBV27 combines with J gene TRBJ2-2, with D hard to call. V gave up 0 bases and J gave up 1 base, with 3 bases separating them. The CDR3 sequence is 14 residues long. Per germline, CDR1 MNHEY and CDR2 SMNVEV (reference sequence). The CDR3 region has the DNA TGTGCCAGCAGTTTATCAGGGAACACCGGGGAGCTGTTTTTT. Amino acids: CASSLSGNTGELFF.

This clone has just one count. The rearrangement links TRBV15 to TRBJ2-7; unclear D gene. From germline, CDR1 is LNHNV and CDR2 YYDKDF (reference sequence). The length of the CDR3 is 12 residues. The V end was cut by 0 bases, the J end by 6 bases, with 6 bases between. CDR3 amino acids: CATSRDYGEQYF. CDR3 bases: TGTGCCACCAGCAGAGATTACGGCGAGCAGTACTTC.

V and J are TRBV28 and TRBJ1-2, with TRBD1 matching 7 bases. The CDR3 runs to 16 residues. J was trimmed by 8 bases and V by 3 bases; bases with no gene match: 15. From germline, CDR1 is MDHEN and CDR2 SYDVKM. The CDR3 loop is CASSLGQGEYRYGYTF. In nucleotides, the CDR3 is TGTGCCAGCAGTTTGGGGCAGGGGGAATATCGCTACGGCTACACCTTC.

In this sample, this clone turned up once. The rearrangement links TRBV28 to TRBJ2-1, with D uncertain. CDR1 is MDHEN, CDR2 SYDVKM, per germline. The CDR3 is made up of 12 amino acids. Trimming took off 5 bases at V and 3 bases at J, with 5 bases between the two ends. The CDR3 loop reads CASSLYYNEQFF. CDR3 in DNA: TGTGCCAGCAGTCTCTACTACAATGAGCAGTTCTTC.

J is TRBJ2-1 and V is TRBV2; TRBD2 agrees at 9 bases. This CDR3 has 15 amino acids. Trimming took 2 bases from V and 4 from J; bases not matched to a gene: 3. Germline-derived CDR1 and CDR2 are SNHLY and FYNNEI. CDR3 DNA: TGTGCCAGCAGTGAAATTGCGGGAGGGTACAATGAGCAGTTCTTC. As protein: CASSEIAGGYNEQFF.

The chain uses TRBV14 and TRBJ1-4; 8 bases fit TRBD1. Germline CDR1 is SGHDN and CDR2 is FVKESK. The CDR3 length is 15 residues. V was pared by 4 bases and J by 7 bases, with 8 bases of the junction left unmatched. The CDR3 sequence is CASSLWTGLSEKLFF. CDR3 bases: TGTGCCAGCAGCCTATGGACAGGGTTGAGTGAAAAACTGTTTTTT. Variable domain in full (rest from reference TRBV14 and TRBJ1-4): EAGVTQFPSHSVIEKGQTVTLRCDPISGHDNLYWYRRVMGKEIKFLLHFVKESKQDESGMPNNRFLAERTGGTYSTLKVQPAELEDSGVYFCASSLWTGLSEKLFFGSGTQLSVL.

This clone appeared a single time. This chain connects TRBV27 to TRBJ2-1; the D is unclear. The CDR3 is 14 amino acids. Germline V CDR1 and CDR2: MNHEY, SMNVEV (reference sequence). Trimming pared 4 bases from V and 0 bases from J, leaving 7 bases between. The CDR3 DNA follows: TGTGCCAGCAGTTCGTCTTCCTCCTACAATGAGCAGTTCTTC. Amino acids: CASSSSSSYNEQFF.